These T cell receptor beta chains were read from a single sample in a study of T cells in Graves' hyperthyroidism and ophthalmopathy. TCRdb re-analysed the multiplex PCR reads in MiXCR, keeping a single row per CDR3 protein. The sample lists over 350,000 distinct CDR3 sequences, roughly 20% occurring once. The source material was blood. All receptors come from a young man with Graves' ophthalmopathy. The CDR3 runs from the conserved cysteine through the conserved F or W. A D gene is named only where the DNA matches it firmly. Not all rows give a size; the values are once, few, many and, for expanded clones, a class.

few,TRBJ2-1,TRBV10-3,NA,TGTGCCATCAGTGGTGAAGGTAATGAGCAGTTCTTC,CAISGEGNEQFF
few,TRBJ1-2,TRBV5-1,NA,TGCGCCAGCAGCTTGGGACAGTTCCTCTATGGCTACACCTTC,CASSLGQFLYGYTF
many,TRBJ2-7,TRBV7-9,TRBD1,TGTGCCAGCAGCTTAGCCACAGGGGGCGCGGGGGAGCAGTACTTC,CASSLATGGAGEQYF
few,TRBJ2-3,TRBV7-3,TRBD2,TGTGCCAGCAGCTCATCTGAACTAGCGGCGGCGCAGTATTTT,CASSSSELAAAQYF
many,TRBJ2-7,TRBV6-1,TRBD1,TGTGCCAGCAGCCCTGGGGCTCTGGGGACAGGAGCCTACGAGCAGTACTTC,CASSPGALGTGAYEQYF
many,TRBJ2-2,TRBV9,TRBD1,TGTGCCAGCAGCGCGGGGGACAGGGCCACCGGGGAGCTGTTTTTT,CASSAGDRATGELFF
few,TRBJ2-7,TRBV29-1,NA,TGCAGCGTCGCCCCGACAGCAGCCTACGAGCAGTACTTC,CSVAPTAAYEQYF
NA,TRBJ2-3,TRBV20-1,NA,TGCAGTGCTATGATTGAGGGACTCAAAGGGACGCAGTATTTT,CSAMIEGLKGTQYF
NA,TRBJ2-2,TRBV4-1,NA,TGCGCCAGCAGCCAAGTCTTGACGGGGACCGGGGAGCTGTTTTTT,CASSQVLTGTGELFF
many,TRBJ1-2,TRBV20-1,TRBD1,TGCAGTGCTAGATCACTACAGGGGCACAACTATGGCTACACCTTC,CSARSLQGHNYGYTF
few,TRBJ2-4,TRBV5-1,TRBD2,TGCGCCAGCAGCTTGAGCCGTTGGGAGCGGGGTGTAAACATTCAGTACTTC,CASSLSRWERGVNIQYF
few,TRBJ1-5,TRBV5-6,NA,TGTGCCAGCAGCTTATCCAGCCGAGGGGGCAATCAGCCCCAGCATTTT,CASSLSSRGGNQPQHF
many,TRBJ1-2,TRBV7-2,NA,TGTGCCAGCAGCCCCGGGACAAACTATGGCTACACCTTC,CASSPGTNYGYTF
many,TRBJ1-1,TRBV7-8,TRBD1,TGTGCCAGCACCGACAGGGAAGGAGACACTGAAGCTTTCTTT,CASTDREGDTEAFF
many,TRBJ2-3,TRBV27,TRBD1,TGTGCCAGCAGTCGGACAGGGGAGTCGGATACGCAGTATTTT,CASSRTGESDTQYF
few,TRBJ2-3,TRBV18,NA,TGTGCCAGCTCACCAAGCTCTCAGGGAAACACAGATACGCAGTATTTT,CASSPSSQGNTDTQYF
many,TRBJ2-7,TRBV27,TRBD2,TGTGCCAGCAGTTTATCATTAGCGGGGAGCTCCTACGAGCAGTACTTC,CASSLSLAGSSYEQYF
few,TRBJ1-2,TRBV14,NA,TGTGCCAGCAGCCCCCCCTCGACAGGACTATCTAACTATGGCTACACCTTC,CASSPPSTGLSNYGYTF
NA,TRBJ1-2,TRBV9,TRBD1,TGTGCCAGCACCATAGACAGGGGGGGGTATGGCTACACCTTC,CASTIDRGGYGYTF
many,TRBJ2-5,TRBV29-1,NA,TGCAGCGCCACCCGAGCGGAGACCCAGTACTTC,CSATRAETQYF
many,TRBJ2-1,TRBV28,TRBD2,TGTGCCAGTTGGAGAAGCGGGGGGGCCGAGGCTGAGCAGTTCTTC,CASWRSGGAEAEQFF
NA,TRBJ2-6,TRBV2,NA,TGTGCCAGCAGTGACCTCCGCTCTGGGGCCAACGTCCTGACTTTC,CASSDLRSGANVLTF
NA,TRBJ1-6,TRBV20-1,NA,TGCAGTGCTAGAGAATCAGGTCCCCAAGATTCACCCCTCCACTTT,CSARESGPQDSPLHF
once,TRBJ2-1,TRBV6-5,NA,TGTGCCAGCAGTTACTCGAACTTCCCGGGGGAAGGCAATGGGCAGTTCTTC,CASSYSNFPGEGNGQFF
NA,TRBJ1-4,TRBV28,TRBD1,TGTGCCAGCAGCCCGAGGCTGACAGGGCGGAATGAAAAACTGTTTTTT,CASSPRLTGRNEKLFF
many,TRBJ2-3,TRBV3-1,NA,TGTGCCAGCAGCCAAACATGGTCGAGCACAGATACGCAGTATTTT,CASSQTWSSTDTQYF
many,TRBJ2-5,TRBV24-1,NA,TGTGCCACCAGTGGCGAGGGGGAGACCCAGTACTTC,CATSGEGETQYF
many,TRBJ1-1,TRBV6-1,TRBD1,TGTGCCAGCAGCAGGACAGGATCTTCTGAAGCTTTCTTT,CASSRTGSSEAFF
few,TRBJ2-5,TRBV6-1,NA,TGTGCCAGCAGTGGTGACTGGGGGCGGACCCAGTACTTC,CASSGDWGRTQYF
NA,TRBJ2-1,TRBV29-1,TRBD2,TGCAGCGTGACTACCGAGACTAGCGGGGGTACTGAGCAGTTCTTC,CSVTTETSGGTEQFF
many,TRBJ2-3,TRBV7-9,NA,TGTGCCAGCGACCGGGGGAACACAGATACGCAGTATTTT,CASDRGNTDTQYF
NA,TRBJ2-3,TRBV7-3,TRBD2,TGTGCCAGCAGCGAAACCGGGACTAGCGGGGGGCTCGTTCGGGATACGCAGTATTTT,CASSETGTSGGLVRDTQYF
many,TRBJ1-1,TRBV6-2/TRBV6-3,NA,TGTGCCAGCTCTGCGTGGAGGGCGAGGATTGAAGCTTTCTTT,CASSAWRARIEAFF
once,TRBJ2-2,TRBV14,NA,TGTGCCAGCAACCCATCGGGGACCCACACCGGGGAGCTGTTTTTT,CASNPSGTHTGELFF
many,TRBJ2-7,TRBV11-2,NA,TGTGCCAGCAGCCGGCCTCCGGACGAGCAGTACTTC,CASSRPPDEQYF
many,TRBJ2-3,TRBV12-3/TRBV12-4,TRBD2,TGTGCCAGCAGTGGGACTAGCGGGGGGGCAGATACGCAGTATTTT,CASSGTSGGADTQYF
many,TRBJ1-5,TRBV6-9,NA,TGTGCCAGCTGTGGCGTTGGGAGTAATAGCAATCAGCCCCAGCATTTT,CASCGVGSNSNQPQHF
many,TRBJ1-1,TRBV7-9,NA,TGTGCCAGCAGCCAGATTCAGAGGAACACTGAAGCTTTCTTT,CASSQIQRNTEAFF
NA,TRBJ1-2,TRBV27,NA,TGTGCCAGCAGTTTCTCGGGGGGCTCGGGTCTTCGTTATGGCTACACCTTC,CASSFSGGSGLRYGYTF
many,TRBJ2-7,TRBV3-1,NA,TGTGCCAGCAGCCACCGAGGAGGCAGGGAGTACGAGCAGTACTTC,CASSHRGGREYEQYF
many,TRBJ2-1,TRBV11-2,NA,TGTGCCAGCAGCTTAGGTCGTTATGAGCAGTTCTTC,CASSLGRYEQFF
NA,TRBJ1-1,TRBV29-1,TRBD1,TGCAGCGTTGAAGATGGGACAGGGTGGGCCACTGAAGCTTTCTTT,CSVEDGTGWATEAFF
few,TRBJ1-1,TRBV4-1,NA,TGCGCCAGCAGCCATGACAGTGGAGAGAACACTGAAGCTTTCTTT,CASSHDSGENTEAFF
many,TRBJ1-1,TRBV27,NA,TGTGCCAGCTCTCGGCCAGGAGGGAGGGACACTGAAGCTTTCTTT,CASSRPGGRDTEAFF
many,TRBJ1-1,TRBV3-1,NA,TGTGCCAGCAGCCCCGGTTTTGGGGGAGGGACTGAAGCTTTCTTT,CASSPGFGGGTEAFF
few,TRBJ1-5,TRBV20-1,TRBD1,TGCAGTGCTAGAGACGTCCCCGGGACAGGGCACCAGCCCCAGCATTTT,CSARDVPGTGHQPQHF
NA,TRBJ1-2,TRBV2,NA,TGTGCCAGCAAATCGGGCGTCGGGAGTGGCTACACCTTC,CASKSGVGSGYTF
NA,TRBJ2-4,TRBV6-2/TRBV6-3,TRBD2,TGTGCCAGCAGGCCCACGGGCGGCGGGGGAAACATTCAGTACTTC,CASRPTGGGGNIQYF
many,TRBJ2-7,TRBV5-1,TRBD2,TGCGCCAGCAGCTTGCGCGGGGGGGACTACGAGCAGTACTTC,CASSLRGGDYEQYF
NA,TRBJ1-5,TRBV12-3/TRBV12-4,NA,TGTGCCAGCAGTTCCTCTAGGACGGGACGGCTCAATCAGCCCCAGCATTTT,CASSSSRTGRLNQPQHF